This T cell receptor beta chain was retrieved from a study of early T cells in non-severe SARS-CoV-2 infection. One entry per CDR3 protein, called by TCRdb with MiXCR from the 5' RACE reads. Counted here are some 64,000 distinct CDR3 sequences, about 13% occurring once; the ten biggest clones make up about 8.5%. This sequence originates from an adult who was a healthcare worker with PCR-confirmed SARS-CoV-2 infection or an uninfected control (not recorded which). The source material was whole blood.

CDR3 amino acids: CSAGTSREQYF. The DNA of the CDR3 is TGCAGCGCCGGGACTTCACGGGAGCAGTACTTC. The gene calls are TRBV29-1 and TRBJ2-7; D may be TRBD2 (6 bases). Germline V lookup: CDR1 SQVTM, CDR2 ANQGSEA. V was clipped by 7 bases and J by 7 bases, with 14 bases between them. CDR3 length: 11 amino acids.